These T cell receptor beta chains were read from a single sample in a study of blood T cell repertoires in COVID-19. Sequencing was performed with immunoSEQ multiplex PCR; in TCRdb, only in-frame clones are kept and a portion is missing. The sample consists of 100,000 to 150,000 clones, around three quarters of them appearing once. What was sequenced was peripheral blood. The receptors here all came from a man in his forties with active or convalescent COVID-19. Both conserved end residues are part of each CDR3. The D gene is left open where the match is weak. Only part of the rows carry a size: once, few, many, or a class if the clone is expanded.

>TRBV11-2|NA|NA|TRBJ2-2
TGTGCCAGCAACCTAAAGGGGGTAGCGACCGGGGAGCTGTTTTTT
CASNLKGVATGELFF
>TRBV19|NA|NA|TRBJ2-7
TGTGCCGGAAAAAACAACCAGGGGTCCTACGAGCAGTACTTC
CAGKNNQGSYEQYF
>TRBV5-1|TRBD2|NA|TRBJ2-7
TGCGCCAGCAGCCGACGGACTAGCGGGACTGGGGACGAGCAGTACTTC
CASSRRTSGTGDEQYF
>TRBV5-1|NA|NA|TRBJ1-3
TGCGCCAGCAGACCCACCGCGGGAAACACCATATATTTT
CASRPTAGNTIYF
>TRBV13|TRBD1|NA|TRBJ2-1
TGTGCCAGCAGCTTCCGGGACAGGCCGGGAGAGCAGTTCTTC
CASSFRDRPGEQFF
>TRBV30|NA|NA|TRBJ1-5
TGTGCCTGGAGCGACTATAGCAATCAGCCCCAGCATTTT
CAWSDYSNQPQHF
>TRBV19|NA|NA|TRBJ1-4
TGTGCCAGTAGTATAGACCGTGAAAAACTGTTTTTT
CASSIDREKLFF
>TRBV4-1|TRBD1|NA|TRBJ2-7
TGCGCCAGCAGACCATTAGGGACAGGTTCCTACGAGCAGTACTTC
CASRPLGTGSYEQYF
>TRBV19|NA|NA|TRBJ2-1
TGTGCCAGTAGTATAGGTAGCTCCTACAATGAGCAGTTCTTC
CASSIGSSYNEQFF
>TRBV30|TRBD1|NA|TRBJ1-6
TGTGCCTGGAGGGGGACAGGGGATTCACCCCTCCACTTT
CAWRGTGDSPLHF
>TRBV29-1|TRBD1|few|TRBJ1-5
TGCAGCGTGTGGGACAGAAATAGCAATCAGCCCCAGCATTTT
CSVWDRNSNQPQHF
>TRBV5-1|TRBD1|NA|TRBJ1-4
TGCGCCAGCAGCTTGGGACAGGGCGGTGAAAAACTGTTTTTT
CASSLGQGGEKLFF
>TRBV5-1|TRBD1|NA|TRBJ1-2
TGCGCCAGCAGCTTGAGGACAGGGGGCCAAGGAGGCTACACCTTC
CASSLRTGGQGGYTF
>TRBV4-2|TRBD1|NA|TRBJ1-4
TGTGCCAGCAGCCTTATTGGGACAGTGATTAATGAAAAACTGTTTTTT
CASSLIGTVINEKLFF
>TRBV6-5|NA|many|TRBJ1-1
TGTGCCAGCAGTTACTCGATCGCTGCGAGGGCTTTCTTT
CASSYSIAARAFF
>TRBV14|TRBD2|once|TRBJ2-1
TGTGCCAGCAGCCCACCGGGACTAGCGGGGGGTCATGAGCAGTTCTTC
CASSPPGLAGGHEQFF
>TRBV5-1|NA|once|TRBJ1-3
TGCGCCAGCAGCCCCTCGGGGTCCATGGGAAACACCATATATTTT
CASSPSGSMGNTIYF
>TRBV11-3|TRBD1|few|TRBJ1-3
TGTGCCAGCAGCCTACGACAGGGAGGTCTGGAAAACACCATATATTTT
CASSLRQGGLENTIYF
>TRBV7-3|TRBD1|NA|TRBJ2-1
TGTGCCAGCAGCCCGGGGGGACAGGGCCACAATGAGCAGTTCTTC
CASSPGGQGHNEQFF
>TRBV27|NA|NA|TRBJ2-6
TGTGCCAGCAAGGAGTGGTGGTACTCTGGGGCCAACGTCCTGACTTTC
CASKEWWYSGANVLTF
>TRBV6-1|NA|NA|TRBJ2-3
TGTGCCAGCAGTGATCCGGACAGATTCACAGATACGCAGTATTTT
CASSDPDRFTDTQYF
>TRBV28|NA|once|TRBJ1-1
TGTGCCAGCATTCAAGGGGCAACTGAAGCTTTCTTT
CASIQGATEAFF
>TRBV19|TRBD2|NA|TRBJ2-1
TGTGCCAGTAGTATAGGACTAGCGGGCTTGTCCTACAATGAGCAGTTCTTC
CASSIGLAGLSYNEQFF
>TRBV27|NA|NA|TRBJ1-1
TGTGCCAGCAGTTTCTTAGACAGCGAAGCTTTCTTT
CASSFLDSEAFF
>TRBV9|TRBD1|NA|TRBJ1-1
TGTGCCAGCAGCGTAGACCCAGGGGGTTCGAACACTGAAGCTTTCTTT
CASSVDPGGSNTEAFF
>TRBV27|NA|once|TRBJ1-6
TGTGCCAGCAGCCGAGAAGGGGGGGGCAGAGGCCTTTGGAATTCACCCCTCCACTTT
CASSREGGGRGLWNSPLHF
>TRBV19|NA|few|TRBJ1-1
TGTGCCAGTAGTATACAGGGACTTGGGGATGAAGCTTTCTTT
CASSIQGLGDEAFF
>TRBV11-3|NA|NA|TRBJ2-1
TGTGCCAGCAGCTCCCCGGGGTACAATGAGCAGTTCTTC
CASSSPGYNEQFF
>TRBV7-8|TRBD1|once|TRBJ1-1
TGTGCCAGCAGCCCAGGACAGGCGGAGGAAGCTTTCTTT
CASSPGQAEEAFF
>TRBV27|TRBD2|NA|TRBJ2-1
TGTGCCAGCAGTTTTGGAACTAGCGGGGGGAATGAGCAGTTCTTC
CASSFGTSGGNEQFF
>TRBV12-3/TRBV12-4|NA|NA|TRBJ2-7
TGTGCCAGCAGTTTAAACAGGGAAACCGAGTACTTC
CASSLNRETEYF
>TRBV10-2|NA|NA|TRBJ2-2
TGCGCCAGCAGTGAGCAGGGAAGCACCGGGGAGCTGTTTTTT
CASSEQGSTGELFF
>TRBV11-2|NA|NA|TRBJ1-1
TGTGCCAGCAGCTTAGGCAGGGCCAACACTGAAGCTTTCTTT
CASSLGRANTEAFF
>TRBV5-4|TRBD1|NA|TRBJ2-2
TGTGCCAGCAGCTTTTCAGGGGGCACCGGGGAGCTGTTTTTT
CASSFSGGTGELFF
>TRBV6-2/TRBV6-3|NA|NA|TRBJ2-7
TGTGCCAGCAGTTGGAACTTTAGGAGCTCCTACGAGCAGTACTTC
CASSWNFRSSYEQYF
>TRBV10-3|TRBD1|NA|TRBJ2-7
TGTGCCACCCTTCGGACAGGGAGCTCCTACGAGCAGTACTTC
CATLRTGSSYEQYF
>TRBV5-1|NA|NA|TRBJ1-1
TGCGCCACCTCCGCGGGCGGGACTGAAGCTTTCTTT
CATSAGGTEAFF
>TRBV19|NA|few|TRBJ1-2
TGTGCCAGTAGTATTAGGGGTCGCGACTATGGCTACACCTTC
CASSIRGRDYGYTF
>TRBV24-1|NA|NA|TRBJ1-5
TGTGCCACCAGTGATCGGGGGACCCCCAATCAGCCCCAGCATTTT
CATSDRGTPNQPQHF
>TRBV20-1|NA|NA|TRBJ1-3
TGCAGTGCTAGACAGGGAACCACCATATATTTT
CSARQGTTIYF
>TRBV30|TRBD1|once|TRBJ1-5
TGTGCCTGGAGTGTGGGACAGTCGGAGCCCCAGCATTTT
CAWSVGQSEPQHF
>TRBV10-1|NA|few|TRBJ2-2
TGCGCCAGCAGTGTTCCCCTAGAGGAGGCCCCCGGGGAGCTGTTTTTT
CASSVPLEEAPGELFF
>TRBV10-3|TRBD2|few|TRBJ2-5
TGTGCCATCAGTGAGATGCAACTAGCGGGAGGGCAAGAGACCCAGTACTTC
CAISEMQLAGGQETQYF
>TRBV12-5|TRBD1|NA|TRBJ1-5
TGTGCTAGTGGTAAATCCGGGACAGGGAGGAATCAGCCCCAGCATTTT
CASGKSGTGRNQPQHF
>TRBV4-3|NA|few|TRBJ1-5
TGCGCCAGCAGCCAAGATCCGCAGGGCAATCAGCCCCAGCATTTT
CASSQDPQGNQPQHF
>TRBV30|NA|NA|TRBJ1-1
TGTGCCTGGAGTTTCAAAACTGAAGCTTTCTTT
CAWSFKTEAFF
>TRBV18|NA|few|TRBJ1-6
TGTGCCAGCTCATCGGAGGCCCGTTCACCCCTCCACTTT
CASSSEARSPLHF
>TRBV30|NA|NA|TRBJ2-5
TGTGCCTGGGCCCCGTCAGAGACCCAGTACTTC
CAWAPSETQYF
>TRBV3-1/TRBV3-2|TRBD1|NA|TRBJ1-4
TGTGCCAGCAGCCAGACAGGGGTAGAAAAACTGTTTTTT
CASSQTGVEKLFF
>TRBV10-1|NA|NA|TRBJ2-3
TGCGCCAGCAGTGGGGAGTATGGCAAGCCCACAGATACGCAGTATTTT
CASSGEYGKPTDTQYF
>TRBV11-3|NA|NA|TRBJ1-1
TGTGCCAGCAGCTATCGGGGGAAGAACACTGAAGCTTTCTTT
CASSYRGKNTEAFF
>TRBV4-2|NA|NA|TRBJ1-3
TGTGCCAGCACAGGAGTCTCTGGAAACACCATATATTTT
CASTGVSGNTIYF
>TRBV10-2|TRBD2|NA|TRBJ2-5
TGCGCCAGCATGGGCGGGAGGAGGGAGACCCAGTACTTC
CASMGGRRETQYF
>TRBV6-1|NA|NA|TRBJ1-2
TGTGCCAGCAGTGAAGGAGTCTCCTATGGCTACACCTTC
CASSEGVSYGYTF